These T cell receptor beta chains were read from a single sample in a study of blood T cell repertoires in COVID-19. Assay: immunoSEQ multiplex PCR; the TCRdb copy retains only in-frame clones and omits some. The sample has 100,000 or so clones, 80% to 90% seen once. The specimen sequenced was peripheral blood. The receptors stem from an elderly woman with acute or convalescent COVID-19. CDR3s include the opening cysteine and the closing phenylalanine or tryptophan. A D gene is named only where the DNA matches it firmly. Rows may omit the clone size; those that give it use once, few, many or a size class.

>-|-|TRBJ1-1|TRBV14
TGTGCCAGCAGCCAAACCCTTCGGAGACCTTTTATTGATCGGTTTACTGAAGCTTTCTTT
CASSQTLRRPFIDRFTEAFF
>-|-|TRBJ2-6|TRBV5-6
TGTGCCAGCACCCGGTCCTCTGGGGCCAACGTCCTGACTTTC
CASTRSSGANVLTF
>-|-|TRBJ2-7|TRBV6-6
TGTGCCAGCAGTTACGGAGGAGAGCAGTACTTC
CASSYGGEQYF
>-|-|TRBJ1-2|TRBV24-1
TGTGCCACCAGTGATTTCCCGCGCTATGGCTACACCTTC
CATSDFPRYGYTF
>TRBD1|-|TRBJ2-5|TRBV27
TGTGCCAGCAGTTTTTTTAGAGGGGGCGAGACCCAGTACTTC
CASSFFRGGETQYF
>-|-|TRBJ1-2|TRBV18
TGTGCCAGCTCACTCGACAGTGCCTATGGCTACACCTTC
CASSLDSAYGYTF
>-|once|TRBJ2-5|TRBV2
TGTGCCAGCAGTATGGGACTCCTCCGGGAGACCCAGTACTTC
CASSMGLLRETQYF
>TRBD2|-|TRBJ2-1|TRBV24-1
TGTGCCACCAGTGTGGCTAGCGGGAGATACAATGAGCAGTTCTTC
CATSVASGRYNEQFF
>-|once|TRBJ1-6|TRBV10-1
TGCGCCAGCAGTGCTCAGGGGAATTCACCCCTCCACTTT
CASSAQGNSPLHF
>-|-|TRBJ2-1|TRBV6-6
TGTGCCAGCAGAAGCGACGCATACAATGAGCAGTTCTTC
CASRSDAYNEQFF
>-|-|TRBJ2-7|TRBV3-1/TRBV3-2
TGTGCCAGCAGCCCGGACTTGTCCTACGAGCAGTACTTC
CASSPDLSYEQYF
>-|-|TRBJ1-1|TRBV27
TGTGCCAGCCAATGGGGCCCGGGGGTGAACACTGAAGCTTTCTTT
CASQWGPGVNTEAFF
>TRBD1|-|TRBJ1-5|TRBV30
TGTGCCTGGAGTCCCGACAGGGGGCCGGTGAGCAATCAGCCCCAGCATTTT
CAWSPDRGPVSNQPQHF
>-|-|TRBJ1-4|TRBV3-1/TRBV3-2
TGTGCCAGCAGCCCCCGGGGGGCAACTAATGAAAAACTGTTTTTT
CASSPRGATNEKLFF
>-|-|TRBJ1-2|TRBV27
TGTGCCAGCAGTTTATTTCCCGGCAGGGTAGGAGGCTACACCTTC
CASSLFPGRVGGYTF
>TRBD1|-|TRBJ2-7|TRBV3-1/TRBV3-2
TGTGCCAGCAGCCGGGACAGGGAGTACGAGCAGTACTTC
CASSRDREYEQYF
>TRBD1|-|TRBJ2-2|TRBV6-4
TGTGCCAGCAGCCCAGGGGGCACGACCGGGGAGCTGTTTTTT
CASSPGGTTGELFF
>TRBD1|-|TRBJ1-6|TRBV27
TGTGCCAGCAGGACAGGGGATTCACCCCTCCACTTT
CASRTGDSPLHF
>TRBD2|-|TRBJ2-3|TRBV28
TGTGCCAGCACCGCTTTGCCCCTTCACGGGACTACTCCGGATACGCAGTATTTT
CASTALPLHGTTPDTQYF
>TRBD1|-|TRBJ1-2|TRBV13
TGTGCCAGCGACAAACCCGGGGAGTGGACAGGGAACCGCTATGGCTACACCTTC
CASDKPGEWTGNRYGYTF
>-|-|TRBJ2-2|TRBV6-2/TRBV6-3
TGTGCCAGCAGTTACCCCCACGGGAGCGGGCGAACCGGGGAGCTGTTTTTT
CASSYPHGSGRTGELFF
>TRBD1|-|TRBJ2-2|TRBV4-1
TGCGCCAGCAGCCAAGTAGGGGGCGCGGCGAACACCGGGGAGCTGTTTTTT
CASSQVGGAANTGELFF
>-|-|TRBJ2-1|TRBV2
TGTGCCAGCGGAGGTGAGGCAATAGGTGAGCAGTTCTTC
CASGGEAIGEQFF
>TRBD1|-|TRBJ2-7|TRBV7-2
TGTGCCAGCAGCGCGTCCGGGACAGGGGGCCTCGAGCAGTACTTC
CASSASGTGGLEQYF
>-|-|TRBJ1-2|TRBV5-1
TGCGCCAGCAGCTTGGACAGGGCCAACTATGGCTACACCTTC
CASSLDRANYGYTF
>TRBD2|-|TRBJ2-2|TRBV5-1
TGCGCCAGCAGCTCCGGACTAGCAAACACCGGGGAGCTGTTTTTT
CASSSGLANTGELFF
>-|few|TRBJ2-5|TRBV19
TGTGCCAGTAGTATCCTTGGACAGCAAGAGACCCAGTACTTC
CASSILGQQETQYF
>-|-|TRBJ2-7|TRBV19
TGTGCCAGTAGACAACCGGACAGCTACGAGCAGTACTTC
CASRQPDSYEQYF
>-|-|TRBJ2-5|TRBV4-3
TGCGCCAGCAGCCAAGACCTCTCCGCGGAGGAGACCCAGTACTTC
CASSQDLSAEETQYF
>TRBD2|-|TRBJ2-6|TRBV5-1
TGCGCCAGCAGCGCGCTAGCGGGGGGACCTGGGGCCAACGTCCTGACTTTC
CASSALAGGPGANVLTF
>TRBD1|-|TRBJ1-1|TRBV4-3
TGCGCCAGCAGCCAAGCCGGGACAGGGGCGCCCACTGAAGCTTTCTTT
CASSQAGTGAPTEAFF
>TRBD1|once|TRBJ2-4|TRBV6-2/TRBV6-3
TGTGCCAGCAGTTACGACTCCGGGACAGGGGGTGGGAAAAACATTCAGTACTTC
CASSYDSGTGGGKNIQYF
>-|-|TRBJ1-4|TRBV6-5
TGTGCCAGCAGGATCGGGGGGGGTGAAAAACTGTTTTTT
CASRIGGGEKLFF
>-|once|TRBJ2-7|TRBV2
TGTGCCAGCCGCGGACTTCCCTACGAGCAGTACTTC
CASRGLPYEQYF
>-|-|TRBJ2-1|TRBV6-5
TGTGCCAGCAGTTACTCGGTATCCAGGTCCAATGAGCAGTTCTTC
CASSYSVSRSNEQFF
>-|-|TRBJ1-5|TRBV7-2
TGTGCCAGCAGCTTAAGGAGTAATCAGCCCCAGCATTTT
CASSLRSNQPQHF
>-|-|TRBJ2-2|TRBV24-1
TGTGCCACCAGTGACCTTTGGACGGGGGGCGGGACCGGGGAGCTGTTTTTT
CATSDLWTGGGTGELFF
>-|-|TRBJ1-6|TRBV7-2
TGTGCCAGCAGCTTAGAGGGGTTTTCACCCCTCCACTTT
CASSLEGFSPLHF
>TRBD1|-|TRBJ1-5|TRBV19
TGTGCCAGTAGTATTACAGGGGCTAGGCCCCAGCATTTT
CASSITGARPQHF
>TRBD1|once|TRBJ1-1|TRBV6-5
TGTGCCAGCATTCCTACAGGGGGCGCAGCTTTCTTT
CASIPTGGAAFF
>-|-|TRBJ1-2|TRBV9
TGTGCCAGCAGCGTCGACGTGGAGTATGGCTACACCTTC
CASSVDVEYGYTF
>-|-|TRBJ1-1|TRBV18
TGTGCCAGCTCACCGTCAACCGGGTGGAAGGAGGGGAACACTGAAGCTTTCTTT
CASSPSTGWKEGNTEAFF
>-|-|TRBJ1-6|TRBV20-1
TGCAGTGCTAGAGATAAGCTCACCCTCCACTTT
CSARDKLTLHF
>TRBD1|-|TRBJ1-2|TRBV15
TGTGCCACCAGCATCGGACAGGGGTTCGGCTACACCTTC
CATSIGQGFGYTF
>TRBD1|-|TRBJ1-1|TRBV30
TGTGCCTGGAGAAGACAGGGTTTGACTGAAGCTTTCTTT
CAWRRQGLTEAFF
>-|-|TRBJ1-1|TRBV11-1
TGTGCCAGCAGCGGCGGCCTGTGGGACACTGAAGCTTTCTTT
CASSGGLWDTEAFF
>TRBD1|-|TRBJ2-2|TRBV25-1
TGTGCCAGCAGTGAATACGGACAGGGGGCAAGGGGCACCGGGGAGCTGTTTTTT
CASSEYGQGARGTGELFF
>TRBD2|-|TRBJ2-3|TRBV7-2
TGTGCCAGCAGCTCCGGGAGGACGGTGCAGTATTTT
CASSSGRTVQYF
>-|-|TRBJ1-5|TRBV12-5
TGTGCTAGTGGTTTGGTACGGACAGATAGCAATCAGCCCCAGCATTTT
CASGLVRTDSNQPQHF
>TRBD2|-|TRBJ2-3|TRBV28
TGTGCCAGCAGTAGCGGGGGGGCCGGGGCAGATACGCAGTATTTT
CASSSGGAGADTQYF
>-|-|TRBJ1-1|TRBV18
TGTGCCAGCTCACTCCCACAGGGCGAAGCTTTCTTT
CASSLPQGEAFF
>-|-|TRBJ2-1|TRBV5-5
TGTGCCAGCAGCTTGTCCGACGGTAGGGGACTCGACAATGAGCAGTTCTTC
CASSLSDGRGLDNEQFF
>-|-|TRBJ1-1|TRBV6-1
TGTGCCAGCAGTGAACCAGGGTGGGTTGAAGCTTTCTTT
CASSEPGWVEAFF
>-|-|TRBJ1-1|TRBV12-3/TRBV12-4
TGTGCCAGCAGTTTTAGCAGCGAAGCTTTCTTT
CASSFSSEAFF
>-|once|TRBJ2-2|TRBV27
TGTGCCAGCAGTTTAGGGGCAGGGGCCGGGGAGCTGTTTTTT
CASSLGAGAGELFF
>-|-|TRBJ2-2|TRBV24-1
TGTGCCACCCCTAATCGTGGGGGCAGGATCACCGGGGAGCTGTTTTTT
CATPNRGGRITGELFF
>-|once|TRBJ2-7|TRBV21-1
TGTGCCAGCAGCAAAACAAGACAGGTATTCTACGAGCAGTACTTC
CASSKTRQVFYEQYF